These T cell receptor beta chains were read from a single sample in a study of long-term antiretroviral therapy in people with HIV. Sequencing was performed with immunoSEQ multiplex PCR; in TCRdb, only in-frame clones are kept and a portion is missing. The sample has 25,000 to 30,000 clones; 65% to 85% are singletons. The sequencing here drew on unsorted PBMCs, taken 0.4 years after starting antiretroviral therapy. The receptors stem from a man in his late teens or twenties with HIV. Both conserved end residues are part of each CDR3.

TRBV27	TRBJ2-7	CASSRGDRFYEQYF
TRBV2	TRBJ1-5	CASALTGNSNQPQHF
TRBV27	TRBJ2-5	CASRAGRGETQYF
TRBV19	TRBJ1-1	CASSQTMNTEAFF
TRBV19	TRBJ2-1	CASSIGGGSYNEQFF
TRBV28	TRBJ2-1	CASSFQPWDEQFF
TRBV2	TRBJ1-2	CASTRQGAYGYTF
TRBV18	TRBJ2-1	CASSRPGREGEHNEQFF
TRBV5-6	TRBJ1-2	CASSLGASNYGYTF
TRBV5-6	TRBJ1-2	CASSLKGGARGYTF
TRBV18	TRBJ1-3	CASSFRGGEISGNTIYF
TRBV19	TRBJ1-1	CASSIGRQGRPTDFF
TRBV11-2	TRBJ1-5	CASSLGWGGGQPQHF
TRBV7-6	TRBJ1-2	CASSLTGSSNYGYTF
TRBV5-1	TRBJ2-3	CASSHDRESIDTQYF
TRBV18	TRBJ1-3	CASSPPTTLAGNTIYF
TRBV18	TRBJ1-5	CASSPGEQTYSNQPQHF
TRBV27	TRBJ2-1	CASSSPGQGADNEQFF
TRBV9	TRBJ1-5	CASSVEGLDNQPQHF
TRBV21-1	TRBJ2-7	CASSKGDTDEQYF
TRBV18	TRBJ2-3	CASSPPNSGPWVDTQYF
TRBV2	TRBJ1-2	CASSERQGWGYTF
TRBV19	TRBJ2-3	CASSIEGRGADTQYF
TRBV25-1	TRBJ2-2	CASSEYGTGDAGELFF
TRBV7-9	TRBJ1-1	CASSPRDRGPDTEAFF
TRBV5-1	TRBJ2-1	CASRPSASGGAREQFF
TRBV5-1	TRBJ1-1	CASGRGRGGGLNTEAFF
TRBV2	TRBJ2-5	CASSEIGPQETQYF
TRBV5-8	TRBJ2-1	CASSSGTSGGATQFF
TRBV19	TRBJ2-1	CASGTRGEQFF
TRBV28	TRBJ1-5	CASYSGNQPQHF
TRBV6-5	TRBJ1-2	CASSYSSSGANYGYTF
TRBV7-8	TRBJ2-1	CASSLILAGGGEQFF
TRBV6-1	TRBJ1-1	CASTVEKRTEAFF
TRBV6-6	TRBJ2-7	CASSWGQGTYEQYF
TRBV10-1	TRBJ1-1	CASSEGMNTEAFF
TRBV7-9	TRBJ2-3	CASSLLRDPGDTQYF
TRBV5-1	TRBJ2-5	CASSTYLEGPQNLKETQYF
TRBV4-1	TRBJ2-1	CASGDPSYNEQFF
TRBV25-1	TRBJ1-3	CASSDWGVGNTIYF
TRBV14	TRBJ2-1	CASSQLGGGNEQFF